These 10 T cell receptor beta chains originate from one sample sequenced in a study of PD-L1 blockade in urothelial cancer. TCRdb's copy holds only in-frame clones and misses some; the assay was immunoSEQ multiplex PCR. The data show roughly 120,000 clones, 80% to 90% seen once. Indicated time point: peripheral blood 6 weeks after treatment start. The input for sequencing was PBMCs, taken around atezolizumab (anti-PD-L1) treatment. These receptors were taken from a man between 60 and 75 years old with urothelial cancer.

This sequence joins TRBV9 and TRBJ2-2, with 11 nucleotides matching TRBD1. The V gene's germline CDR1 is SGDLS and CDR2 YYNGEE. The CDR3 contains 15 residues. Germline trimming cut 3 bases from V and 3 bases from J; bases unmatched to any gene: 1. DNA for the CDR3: TGTGCCAGCAGCGCGGGACAGGGGGACACCGGGGAGCTGTTTTTT. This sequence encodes CASSAGQGDTGELFF. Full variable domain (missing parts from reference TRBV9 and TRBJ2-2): DSGVTQTPKHLITATGQRVTLRCSPRSGDLSVYWYQQSLDQGLQFLIQYYNGEERAKGNILERFSAQQFPDLHSELNLSSLELGDSALYFCASSAGQGDTGELFFGEGSRLTVL.

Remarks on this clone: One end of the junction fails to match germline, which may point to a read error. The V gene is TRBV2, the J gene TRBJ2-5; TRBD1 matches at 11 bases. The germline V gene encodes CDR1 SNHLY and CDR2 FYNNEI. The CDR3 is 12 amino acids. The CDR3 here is CASRDRGETQYF. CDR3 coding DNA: TGTGCAAGCAGGGACAGGGGGGAGACCCAGTACTTC.

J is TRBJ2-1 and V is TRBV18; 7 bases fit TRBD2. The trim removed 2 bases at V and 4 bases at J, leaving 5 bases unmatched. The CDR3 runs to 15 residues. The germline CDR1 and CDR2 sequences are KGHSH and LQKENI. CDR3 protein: CASSPRAGAYNEQFF. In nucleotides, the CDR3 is TGTGCCAGCTCACCAAGGGCGGGAGCTTACAATGAGCAGTTCTTC.

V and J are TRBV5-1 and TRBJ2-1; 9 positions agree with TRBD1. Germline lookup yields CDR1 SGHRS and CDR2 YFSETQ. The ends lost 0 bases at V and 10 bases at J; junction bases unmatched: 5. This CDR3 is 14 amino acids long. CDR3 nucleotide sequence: TGCGCCAGCAGCTTGGGGACAGGGGTCAGCGAGCAGTTCTTC. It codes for CASSLGTGVSEQFF.

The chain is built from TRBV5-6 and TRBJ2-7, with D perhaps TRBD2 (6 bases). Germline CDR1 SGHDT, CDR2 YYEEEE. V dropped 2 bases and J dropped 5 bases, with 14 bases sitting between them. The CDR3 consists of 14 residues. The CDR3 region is CASSFTGGVHEQYF. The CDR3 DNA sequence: TGTGCCAGCAGCTTTACAGGAGGGGTCCACGAGCAGTACTTC.

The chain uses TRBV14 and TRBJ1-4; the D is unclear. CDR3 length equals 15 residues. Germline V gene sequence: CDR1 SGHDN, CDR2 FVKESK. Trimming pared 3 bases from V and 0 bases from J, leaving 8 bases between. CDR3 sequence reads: CASSQPEATNEKLFF. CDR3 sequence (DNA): TGTGCCAGCAGCCAGCCAGAAGCAACTAATGAAAAACTGTTTTTT.

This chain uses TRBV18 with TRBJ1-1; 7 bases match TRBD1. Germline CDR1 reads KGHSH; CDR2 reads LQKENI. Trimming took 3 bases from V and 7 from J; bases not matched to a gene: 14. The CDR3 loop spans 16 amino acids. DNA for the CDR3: TGTGCCAGCTCACCCCAGACAGGGAATGGAGTCGGTGAAGCTTTCTTT. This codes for CASSPQTGNGVGEAFF.

The DNA for the CDR3 is TGTGCCAGCAGTTTATTAAAAGGACTGGATACGCAGTATTTT. Protein product: CASSLLKGLDTQYF. The chain employs TRBV27 and TRBJ2-3; D is possibly TRBD2 (5 bases). Germline CDR1 is MNHEY and CDR2 is SMNVEV (reference sequence). The CDR3 is 14 residues long. V lost 1 base and J lost 6, with 11 bases in between.

This CDR3 is CASSEGQDYGYTF. The CDR3 bases are TGTGCCAGCAGCGAGGGACAGGACTATGGCTACACCTTC. The chain couples TRBV28 to TRBJ1-2, with 8 positions matching TRBD1. Unmatched junction bases numbered 3, after V lost 6 bases and J lost 3 bases. Germline loops: CDR1 MDHEN, CDR2 SYDVKM. This CDR3 is built from 13 residues.

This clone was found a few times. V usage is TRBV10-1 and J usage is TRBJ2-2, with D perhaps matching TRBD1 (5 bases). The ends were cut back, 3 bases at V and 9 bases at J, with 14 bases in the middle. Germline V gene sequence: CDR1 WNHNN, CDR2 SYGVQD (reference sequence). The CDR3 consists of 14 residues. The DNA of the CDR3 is TGCGCCAGCAGTGATGGGGCATTCGCAAGGGAGCTGTTTTTT. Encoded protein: CASSDGAFARELFF.